The present entry profiles one T cell receptor (beta chain) with its context. Assay used: immunoSEQ multiplex PCR; TCRdb lists only in-frame clones, some missing. The table has hundreds of thousands of clones, roughly 87% seen once. The data were taken from a study of blood T cell repertoires in COVID-19. About the study: Collection of acute and convalescent COVID-19 samples took place in the United States, Italy and Spain. From T cells, B-cell-depleted T cells, or PBMCs came the material, which was cDNA or gDNA.

With 6 bases removed from V and 2 bases from J, the gap between germline ends came to 14 bases. This CDR3 is built from 14 residues. CDR1 MDHEN and CDR2 SYDVKM come from the germline V gene. Sequenced sample: PBMCs or T cells enriched from blood (not recorded which). This TCR came from a woman in her twenties or thirties with acute COVID-19. The chain couples TRBV28 to TRBJ2-7, with a possible D match to TRBD2 (6 bases). The CDR3 sequence: CASSPPGTPYEQYF. CDR3 in DNA: TGTGCCAGCAGCCCACCAGGGACTCCCTACGAGCAGTACTTC.